This record covers a single T cell receptor beta chain. Its antigen remains unknown. Sequenced by immunoSEQ multiplex PCR; TCRdb stores in-frame clones only, minus some. The sample records tens of thousands of clones, roughly 90% being singletons. Germline V gene lookup returns CDR1 SGHVS and CDR2 FQNEAQ. The CDR3 spans 16 residues. The V end lost 2 bases, the J end lost 5 bases, and 15 bases lay between the germline ends. This entry belongs to a study of T cells in localized non-small cell lung cancer. General observations from the study: Longer overall survival associated with higher blood T cell density; shorter survival with higher adjacent-lung clonality. Because sequencing included only one region (of the tumor), heterogeneity remains possible.

This chain uses TRBV7-8 with TRBJ2-2; possibly TRBD1 or TRBD2 for D (6 bases each). This sequence was found in a female donor over 55 with stage I lung adenocarcinoma. The material sequenced was peripheral blood, taken before any cancer treatment. CDR3 in amino acids: CASSLFSGAGTGELFF. CDR3 in DNA: TGTGCCAGCAGCTTATTTTCGGGGGCGGGGACCGGGGAGCTGTTTTTT.